This T cell receptor (beta chain) was found in a study of blood T cells in healthy people across ages. Next came a second PCR, run for roughly 6 to 11 cycles, which used a sample-barcoded 5' primer along with a J-beta primer mix. TCRdb ran MiXCR on the 5' RACE reads and lists one entry per CDR3 protein. Here the sample spans around 870,000 distinct CDR3 sequences, around 28% being singletons. Per germline, CDR1 SGHTA and CDR2 FQGNSA. V was pared by 1 base and J by 4 bases, with 12 bases between. This CDR3 region has 15 residues. The V gene is TRBV7-2, the J gene TRBJ2-3; tentative D call: TRBD2 (6 bases). The source is an elderly woman in good health. What was sequenced was blood. This chain's CDR3 is CASSLGGMGSDTQYF. As DNA, the CDR3 is TGTGCCAGCAGCTTAGGCGGGATGGGTTCAGATACGCAGTATTTT.